These 3 T cell receptor beta chains were sequenced from one sample in a study of blood T cell repertoires in COVID-19. Method: immunoSEQ multiplex PCR; TCRdb's copy keeps in-frame clones and lacks some. Of 200,000 to 300,000 clones in the sample, 84% are singletons; the top ten hold 4.2%. Material for sequencing was peripheral blood. The source of these receptors is a man aged 60-69 years with acute or convalescent COVID-19.

The chain recombines TRBV28 with TRBJ2-7, with D tentatively TRBD2 (6 bases). Germline lookup yields CDR1 MDHEN and CDR2 SYDVKM. The ends were cut back, 2 bases at V and 2 bases at J, with 7 bases in the middle. This CDR3 has 13 amino acids. DNA for the CDR3: TGTGCCAGCAGTTTAGCGGGGCCCTACGAGCAGTACTTC. Its protein is CASSLAGPYEQYF.

J is TRBJ2-3 and V is TRBV7-3; 7 bases match TRBD2. This CDR3 spans 15 amino acids. Germline assignment: CDR1 SGHTA and CDR2 FQGTGA. The J segment lost 4 bases and the V segment lost 4 bases, leaving 8 bases of the junction unmatched. The CDR3 protein is CASSSTGGSSDTQYF. The DNA for the CDR3 is TGTGCCAGCAGCTCAACGGGAGGTTCATCAGATACGCAGTATTTT.

The chain couples TRBV6-4 to TRBJ2-2; 8 bases map to TRBD1. V gave up 10 bases and J gave up 1 base; unmatched junction bases: 8. In germline, CDR1 is MRHNA, CDR2 SNTAGT. The CDR3 loop spans 15 amino acids. CDR3 sequence (DNA): TGTGCCACCCGATCCGGGACAGGGAACACCGGGGAGCTGTTTTTT. This encodes CATRSGTGNTGELFF.